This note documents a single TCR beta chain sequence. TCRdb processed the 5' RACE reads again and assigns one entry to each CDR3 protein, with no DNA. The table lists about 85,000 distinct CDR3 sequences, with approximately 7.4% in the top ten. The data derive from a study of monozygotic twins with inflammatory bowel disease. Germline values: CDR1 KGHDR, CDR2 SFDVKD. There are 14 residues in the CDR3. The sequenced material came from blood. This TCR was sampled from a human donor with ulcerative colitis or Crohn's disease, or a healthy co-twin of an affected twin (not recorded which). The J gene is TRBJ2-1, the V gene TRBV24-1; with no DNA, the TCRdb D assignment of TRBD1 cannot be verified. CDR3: CATAPGGSFNEQFF.